This entry concerns a single T cell receptor (beta chain). In the source study's methods: Reference gene primers were amplified, and this amplification served to estimate nucleated cell counts. Generated by immunoSEQ multiplex PCR, the TCRdb table keeps only in-frame clones and is missing some. V, J and clone size were drawn from that table, and D and trimming were deduced from the DNA. The sample records 70,000 to 95,000 clones, approximately 89% being singletons. The source of the sample is a study of blood T cell repertoires in COVID-19. Study context: From the United States, Italy and Spain came samples of acute and convalescent COVID-19. From T cells, B-cell-depleted T cells, or PBMCs came the material, which was cDNA or gDNA.

CDR1 SGDLS and CDR2 YYNGEE come from the germline V gene. The CDR3 runs 16 residues. The V and J ends lost 0 bases and 1 base respectively, with 10 bases between them. The TCR sequence derives from a man between 50 and 59 years old with active COVID-19. What was sequenced was peripheral blood. The rearrangement uses TRBV9 and TRBJ2-2; D gene uncertain. The DNA for the CDR3 is TGTGCCAGCAGCGTAGCTGGTAGCCTGAACACCGGGGAGCTGTTTTTT. Amino acids: CASSVAGSLNTGELFF.